This passage covers 21 T cell receptor beta chains from one sample sequenced in a study of metastatic and nonmetastatic thyroid tumors (dated by TCRdb to the early 2020s). The library was obtained by PCR. The sequencer listed for this sample is Illumina HiSeq 4000. The raw public reads went through TCRdb reprocessing: fastp at Q25, MiXCR clone calling, in-frame beta chains kept. Counted in this sample were 35,000 to 55,000 clones; around 2.9% of them appeared once. Approximately 10% of the sample is in the top ten clones. No patient had received any treatment before thyroid surgery. The sequenced sample was blood. The receptors were sampled from a female donor with papillary thyroid cancer or a benign thyroid nodule (not recorded which). Some clones in this sample may be carry-over from other donors' samples.

The sample holds a few counts of this clone. The chain carries TRBV6-8 and TRBJ2-7; D may be TRBD1 or TRBD2 (5 bases each). The CDR3 contains 13 residues. The germline V gene has CDR1 MNHGY and CDR2 SAAAGT. Trimming removed 8 bases from V and 2 bases from J, with 13 bases in between. The CDR3 sequence is CASVWDEAYEQYF. The CDR3 region has the DNA TGTGCCAGCGTCTGGGACGAGGCCTACGAGCAGTACTTC.

This clone was picked up many times. The V gene is TRBV5-1, the J gene TRBJ1-2; the match to TRBD1 covers 7 bases. The CDR3 loop spans 14 amino acids. With V trimmed by 2 bases and J by 0 bases, 1 base remained unmatched. Germline CDR1 and CDR2: SGHRS and YFSETQ. The CDR3 here is CASSFGQANYGYTF. DNA for the CDR3: TGCGCCAGCAGCTTCGGACAGGCTAACTATGGCTACACCTTC. The entire variable domain, with the rest obtained from reference TRBV5-1 and TRBJ1-2, is as follows: KAGVTQTPRYLIKTRGQQVTLSCSPISGHRSVSWYQQTPGQGLQFLFEYFSETQRNKGNFPGRFSGRQFSNSRSEMNVSTLELGDSALYLCASSFGQANYGYTFGSGTRLTVV.

In its sample, this clone ranks as medium-sized. V gene TRBV20-1 combines with J gene TRBJ2-3; 8 bases map to TRBD2. V lost 3 bases to trimming and J lost 2 bases; unmatched junction nucleotides: 4. The germline gives CDR1 DFQATT, CDR2 SNEGSKA (reference sequence). The CDR3 covers 14 residues. The CDR3 loop reads CSASGRDPTDTQYF. Here the CDR3 DNA reads TGCAGTGCTAGCGGGAGGGATCCCACAGATACGCAGTATTTT.

The gene calls are TRBV5-1 and TRBJ2-5, with 9 positions matching TRBD1. The CDR3 extends over 14 amino acids. Germline CDR1 SGHRS, CDR2 YFSETQ. V gave up 3 bases and J gave up 5 bases; unmatched junction bases: 5. Here the CDR3 reads CASSSGQGMETQYF. In DNA, the CDR3 is TGCGCCAGCAGCTCCGGACAGGGGATGGAGACCCAGTACTTC. Variable domain in full (rest from reference TRBV5-1 and TRBJ2-5): KAGVTQTPRYLIKTRGQQVTLSCSPISGHRSVSWYQQTPGQGLQFLFEYFSETQRNKGNFPGRFSGRQFSNSRSEMNVSTLELGDSALYLCASSSGQGMETQYFGPGTRLLVL.

The chain combines TRBV11-2 with TRBJ2-1; D unresolved. CDR1 is SGHAT and CDR2 is FQNNGV in the germline V gene. The CDR3 covers 15 residues. The V gene lost 0 bases and the J gene lost 7 bases, with 13 bases spanning the gap. CDR3 sequence (DNA): TGTGCCAGCAGCTTAGATAGATTAGCTTGGAATGAGCAGTTCTTC. It yields the protein CASSLDRLAWNEQFF. The full variable domain, rest sourced from reference TRBV11-2 and TRBJ2-1, is EAGVAQSPRYKIIEKRQSVAFWCNPISGHATLYWYQQILGQGPKLLIQFQNNGVVDDSQLPKDRFSAERLKGVDSTLKIQPAKLEDSAVYLCASSLDRLAWNEQFFGPGTRLTVL.

This clone came up many times. This may stem from a read error, because a much larger clone lies one nucleotide away. V is TRBV11-2 and J is TRBJ2-5; D is undetermined. The V gene lost 3 bases and the J gene lost 1 base, with 6 bases spanning the gap. Germline loops: CDR1 SGHAT, CDR2 FQNNGV. This CDR3 is 13 amino acids long. CDR3 sequence: CASSFSTQETQYF. The CDR3, as DNA: TGTGCCAGCAGCTTTAGTACCCAAGAGACCCAGTACTTC.

This clone was counted only a few times. The genes are TRBV20-1 and TRBJ1-3, with D hard to call. There are 13 residues in the CDR3. CDR1 and CDR2 from the germline V gene are DFQATT and SNEGSKA (reference sequence). V shed 3 bases and J shed 0 bases, with 6 bases lying between them. The CDR3 spells CSASVNSGNTIYF. The CDR3 DNA sequence: TGCAGTGCTAGCGTTAACTCTGGAAACACCATATATTTT.

This clone was detected many times. This may be a read error, as it is one base from a much larger clone. This CDR3 is also generated by other DNA sequences in the sample. The CDR3 DNA reads TGCAGTGCTAGAACCCCGGGACAGACGAACACTGAGGCTTTCTTT. Its protein product is CSARTPGQTNTEAFF. The V and J genes are TRBV20-1 and TRBJ1-1; TRBD1 matches at 7 bases. This CDR3 is 15 amino acids long. Per germline, CDR1 DFQATT and CDR2 SNEGSKA (reference sequence).

CDR3 region: CGSSHRDGELFF. The CDR3 DNA sequence: TGTGGTAGCAGCCATAGGGACGGGGAGCTGTTTTTT. The chain carries TRBV3-1 and TRBJ2-2; the D is unclear. Germline loops: CDR1 LGHDT, CDR2 YNNKEL (reference sequence). CDR3 size: 12 residues.

The table lists this clone with many counts. The chain's CDR3 is CASRWAYTDTQYF. In DNA form, the CDR3 reads TGTGCCAGCAGGTGGGCCTACACAGATACGCAGTATTTT. This chain connects TRBV27 to TRBJ2-3; D remains unclear. V gave up 6 bases and J gave up 2 bases, with 9 bases separating them. Germline V gene sequence: CDR1 MNHEY, CDR2 SMNVEV (reference sequence). CDR3 length equals 13 residues.

This clone was counted many times. The genes are TRBV13 and TRBJ2-1; 13 bases agree with TRBD2. The trim removed 5 bases at V and 8 bases at J, leaving 6 bases unmatched. Germline CDR1 PRHDT, CDR2 FYEKMQ (reference sequence). This CDR3 comprises 15 residues. CDR3 amino acids: CASSELAGGLDEQFF. The DNA for the CDR3 is TGTGCCAGCAGCGAACTAGCGGGAGGGTTGGATGAGCAGTTCTTC.

This clone has only a few counts. The chain carries TRBV20-1 and TRBJ2-1, with TRBD2 matching over 7 bases. With 5 bases clipped from V and 5 bases from J, the junction kept 15 bases outside the gene matches. This CDR3 spans 16 amino acids. The germline gives CDR1 DFQATT, CDR2 SNEGSKA (reference sequence). This CDR3 is CSAPELGAGQNNEQFF. The CDR3 DNA is TGCAGTGCTCCCGAGTTGGGAGCGGGGCAAAACAATGAGCAGTTCTTC.

This clone was recorded at least ten times. The chain uses TRBV19 and TRBJ2-2; D remains ambiguous. The V end lost 5 bases, the J end lost 1 base, and 8 bases lay between the germline ends. CDR1 and CDR2 from the germline V gene are LNHDA and SQIVND (reference sequence). The CDR3 runs to 14 residues. CDR3 region: CASSLGQNTGELFF. CDR3 nucleotides: TGTGCCAGTAGTCTCGGGCAGAACACCGGGGAGCTGTTTTTT.

This clone was observed at least ten times. This specimen includes other DNA sequences encoding the same CDR3. J is TRBJ1-6 and V is TRBV6-1; 8 nucleotides match TRBD1. The ends lost 8 bases at V and 7 bases at J; junction bases unmatched: 7. Germline CDR1 reads MNHNS; CDR2 reads SASEGT. CDR3 length equals 14 residues. DNA of the CDR3: TGTGCCAGCTCTAGAACAGGGGGGAATTCACCCCTCCACTTT. Translated: CASSRTGGNSPLHF.

This clone has only a few counts. The chain has TRBV28 and TRBJ2-7; D is uncertain. The V gene's germline CDR1 is MDHEN and CDR2 SYDVKM. V was pared by 5 bases and J by 1 base, with 18 bases between. The CDR3 has 16 amino acids. The CDR3 nucleotides read TGTGCCAGCAGTGCCCTGAAGGGCCCTCGGTCCTACGAGCAGTACTTC. Translated, it gives CASSALKGPRSYEQYF. Full variable domain (outside the CDR3, taken from reference TRBV28 and TRBJ2-7): DVKVTQSSRYLVKRTGEKVFLECVQDMDHENMFWYRQDPGLGLRLIYFSYDVKMKEKGDIPEGYSVSREKKERFSLILESASTNQTSMYLCASSALKGPRSYEQYFGPGTRLTVT.

There are a few counts of this clone. In the same sample, other DNA sequences code for this CDR3. The V call is TRBV10-1, the J call TRBJ2-1; D not certain. V lost 3 bases to trimming and J lost 8 bases, with 11 bases between them. The CDR3 runs to 13 residues. Germline values: CDR1 WNHNN, CDR2 SYGVQD (reference sequence). CDR3 loop: CASSDPPGYEQFF. The CDR3 DNA reads as TGCGCCAGCAGTGACCCGCCTGGCTATGAGCAGTTCTTC.

This clone has ten or more counts. V gene TRBV20-1 combines with J gene TRBJ1-5; maybe TRBD1 (5 bases). There are 19 residues in the CDR3. From germline, CDR1 is DFQATT and CDR2 SNEGSKA (reference sequence). V was pared by 1 base and J by 0 bases, with 22 bases between. CDR3 sequence reads: CSARAPGRQPPYSNQPQHF. The CDR3 DNA sequence: TGCAGTGCTAGAGCGCCGGGCCGACAGCCCCCTTATAGCAATCAGCCCCAGCATTTT.

This clone was counted many times. The rearrangement uses TRBV7-9 and TRBJ2-3; D call uncertain. CDR1 is SEHNR, CDR2 FQNEAQ, per germline (reference sequence). CDR3 size: 12 residues. The ends were cut back, 6 bases at V and 2 bases at J, with 6 bases in the middle. The CDR3 DNA follows: TGTGCCAGCAGATTCGACACAGATACGCAGTATTTT. Translated: CASRFDTDTQYF.

This clone was seen a few times. CDR3 DNA sequence: TGCGCCAGCAGAACTACAGGGGTAGCGTACAATGAGCAGTTCTTC. The encoded protein is CASRTTGVAYNEQFF. The chain joins TRBV5-1 to TRBJ2-1; 7 nucleotides match TRBD1. This CDR3 has 15 amino acids. V shed 5 bases and J 4 bases; nucleotides not matched to a gene: 9. In germline, CDR1 is SGHRS, CDR2 YFSETQ. Drawing the rest from reference TRBV5-1 and TRBJ2-1, the complete variable domain is KAGVTQTPRYLIKTRGQQVTLSCSPISGHRSVSWYQQTPGQGLQFLFEYFSETQRNKGNFPGRFSGRQFSNSRSEMNVSTLELGDSALYLCASRTTGVAYNEQFFGPGTRLTVL.

This clone was counted a few times. The V gene is TRBV20-1, the J gene TRBJ1-2, with D perhaps TRBD1 (6 bases). V was clipped by 3 bases and J by 6 bases, with 11 bases between them. The V gene's germline CDR1 is DFQATT and CDR2 SNEGSKA (reference sequence). This CDR3 contains 12 residues. DNA for the CDR3: TGCAGTGCTAGTCCGGGGGGCAATGGCTACACCTTC. Protein product: CSASPGGNGYTF.

This clone was seen at least ten times. J is TRBJ1-4 and V is TRBV3-1; D gene ambiguous. Trimming shortened V by 5 bases and J by 8 bases, and 18 bases separated the two germline ends. Germline lookup yields CDR1 LGHDT and CDR2 YNNKEL (reference sequence). The CDR3 runs 15 residues. The CDR3 loop reads CASSYRQTRGEKLFF. The CDR3 coding sequence is TGTGCCAGCAGCTACCGGCAGACTCGAGGGGAAAAACTGTTTTTT. The full variable domain, in which reference TRBV3-1 and TRBJ1-4 provide the parts outside the CDR3, is DTAVSQTPKYLVTQMGNDKSIKCEQNLGHDTMYWYKQDSKKFLKIMFSYNNKELIINETVPNRFSPKSPDKAHLNLHINSLELGDSAVYFCASSYRQTRGEKLFFGSGTQLSVL.